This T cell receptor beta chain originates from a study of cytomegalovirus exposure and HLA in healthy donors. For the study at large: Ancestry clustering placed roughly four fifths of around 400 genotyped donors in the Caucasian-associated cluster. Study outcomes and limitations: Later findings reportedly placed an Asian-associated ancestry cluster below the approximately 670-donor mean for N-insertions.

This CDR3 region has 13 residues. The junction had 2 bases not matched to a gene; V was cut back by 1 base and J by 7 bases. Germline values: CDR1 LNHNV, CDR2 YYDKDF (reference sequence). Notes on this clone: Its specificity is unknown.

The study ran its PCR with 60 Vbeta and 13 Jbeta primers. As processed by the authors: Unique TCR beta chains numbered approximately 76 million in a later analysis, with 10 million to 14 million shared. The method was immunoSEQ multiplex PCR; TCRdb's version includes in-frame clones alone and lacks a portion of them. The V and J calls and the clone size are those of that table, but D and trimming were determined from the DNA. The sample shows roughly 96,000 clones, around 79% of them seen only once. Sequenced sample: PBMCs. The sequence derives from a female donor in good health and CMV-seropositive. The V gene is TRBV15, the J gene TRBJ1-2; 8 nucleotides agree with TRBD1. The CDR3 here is CATSRVQGAGYTF. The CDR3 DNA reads TGTGCCACCAGCAGAGTCCAGGGGGCTGGCTACACCTTC.